These 9 T cell receptor beta chains were sequenced from one sample in a study of blood T cell repertoires in COVID-19. The data were produced by immunoSEQ multiplex PCR, yet TCRdb's version contains in-frame clones alone and is incomplete. There are about 180,000 clones in the sample; 88% occur only once, and roughly 9% lies in the top ten. The sequenced material came from PBMCs or T cells enriched from blood (not recorded which). These receptors all come from a woman younger than 35 who had recovered from COVID-19.

The gene calls are TRBV18 and TRBJ1-1; D gene unclear. V shed 3 bases and J shed 3 bases, with 11 bases lying between them. Germline V lookup: CDR1 KGHSH, CDR2 LQKENI. The CDR3 has 14 amino acids. Here the CDR3 reads CASSPPNGDTEAFF. DNA for the CDR3: TGTGCCAGCTCACCCCCTAACGGGGACACTGAAGCTTTCTTT.

This rearrangement joins TRBV7-5 to TRBJ1-1; the table's D call, TRBD1, has no DNA check behind it. TRBV7-5 is termed a pseudogene. The CDR3 is 16 amino acids. The DNA of the CDR3 is TGTGCCAGAAGCTTAGGTGGTCACATTATGAACACTGAAGCTTTCTTT. It is translated as CARSLGGHIMNTEAFF.

This clone was picked up a small number of times. The rearrangement joins TRBV4-3 to TRBJ1-3; 7 nucleotides match TRBD1. In germline, CDR1 is LGHNA, CDR2 YSLEER. The junction had 6 bases not matched to a gene; V was cut back by 1 base and J by 0 bases. The CDR3 consists of 17 residues. The CDR3: CASSQGRQGSSGNTIYF. Written as DNA, the CDR3 is TGCGCCAGCAGCCAAGGTAGACAGGGAAGCTCTGGAAACACCATATATTTT.

This clone was found once. The chain couples TRBV6-5 to TRBJ2-7; possibly TRBD1 for D (6 bases). CDR1 and CDR2 (germline): MNHEY, SVGAGI. The V gene lost 7 bases and the J gene lost 3 bases, with 13 bases spanning the gap. This CDR3 is built from 13 residues. CDR3 bases: TGTGCCAGCAATCACCGGGACAACTACGAGCAGTACTTC. Protein product: CASNHRDNYEQYF.

The chain uses TRBV7-6 and TRBJ2-1; D might be TRBD1 (5 bases). Germline lookup yields CDR1 SGHVS and CDR2 FNYEAQ. The CDR3 runs to 12 residues. Trimming cost V 4 bases and J 11 bases, with 12 bases left between them. The CDR3 bases are TGTGCCAGCAGCTCAGGGCGGCTGCAGCAGTTCTTC. It specifies CASSSGRLQQFF.

This chain joins TRBV2 and TRBJ1-5; 7 bases are a match to TRBD1. Germline CDR1 reads SNHLY; CDR2 reads FYNNEI. The CDR3 totals 15 residues. Trimming removed 7 bases from V and 6 bases from J; junction bases left unmatched: 12. CDR3 DNA sequence: TGTGCCAGCACCCCTTCGAGGGGGCGAGGTCAGCCCCAGCATTTT. Protein: CASTPSRGRGQPQHF.

The V call is TRBV6-5, the J call TRBJ2-3; D ambiguous. The germline V and J ends were trimmed by 5 bases and 0 bases, with 12 bases remaining between them. The germline gives CDR1 MNHEY, CDR2 SVGAGI. CDR3 length: 15 amino acids. CDR3 amino acids: CASSQTQPSTDTQYF. The CDR3 DNA reads as TGTGCCAGCAGTCAGACACAGCCTAGCACAGATACGCAGTATTTT.

The rearrangement uses TRBV4-1 and TRBJ1-5, with unresolved D. Germline CDR1 is MGHRA and CDR2 is YSYEKL. V was shortened by 1 base and J by 6 bases, with 10 bases between the two germline ends. The CDR3 extends over 14 amino acids. As DNA, the CDR3 is TGCGCCAGCAGCCAAGCCCGTTCCCCTCAGCCCCAGCATTTT. As protein: CASSQARSPQPQHF.

The chain joins TRBV27 to TRBJ2-7; D is undetermined. Trimming removed 1 base at V and 2 bases at J, with 9 bases between. The length of the CDR3 is 14 residues. The germline CDR1 and CDR2 sequences are MNHEY and SMNVEV (reference sequence). The CDR3 here is CASSLFAGAYEQYF. The CDR3 DNA reads TGTGCCAGCAGTTTATTCGCAGGCGCCTACGAGCAGTACTTC.